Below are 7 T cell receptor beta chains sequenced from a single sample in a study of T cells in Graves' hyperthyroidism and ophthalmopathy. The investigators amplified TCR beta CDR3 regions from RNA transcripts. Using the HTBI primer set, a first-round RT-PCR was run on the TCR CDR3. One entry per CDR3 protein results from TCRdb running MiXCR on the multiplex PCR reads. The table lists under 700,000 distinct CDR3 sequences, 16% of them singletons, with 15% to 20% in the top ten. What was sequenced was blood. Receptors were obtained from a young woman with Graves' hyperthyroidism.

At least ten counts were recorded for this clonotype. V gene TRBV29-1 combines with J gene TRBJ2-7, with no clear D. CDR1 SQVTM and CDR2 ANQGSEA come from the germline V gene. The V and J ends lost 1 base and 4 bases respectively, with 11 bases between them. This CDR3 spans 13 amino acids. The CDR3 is CSVEGSRRYEQYF. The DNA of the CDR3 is TGCAGCGTTGAAGGATCCCGGAGATACGAGCAGTACTTC.

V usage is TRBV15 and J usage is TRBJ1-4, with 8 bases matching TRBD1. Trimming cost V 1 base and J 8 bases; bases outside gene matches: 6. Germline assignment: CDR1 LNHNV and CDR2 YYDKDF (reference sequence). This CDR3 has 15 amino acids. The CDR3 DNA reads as TGTGCCACCAGCAGAGGACAGGGGTTATCGGAAAAACTGTTTTTT. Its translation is CATSRGQGLSEKLFF.

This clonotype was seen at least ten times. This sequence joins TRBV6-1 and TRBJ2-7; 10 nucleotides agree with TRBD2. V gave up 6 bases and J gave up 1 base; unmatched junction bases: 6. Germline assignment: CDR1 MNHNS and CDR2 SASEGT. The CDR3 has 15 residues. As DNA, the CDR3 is TGTGCCAGCAGGTATCAACTAGCGGGATCCTACGAGCAGTACTTC. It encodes CASRYQLAGSYEQYF.

As DNA, the CDR3 is TGTGCCAGTAGTATATCAGGGACAGGGGGCTCGGATACGCAGTATTTT. Translated, it gives CASSISGTGGSDTQYF. The V and J genes are TRBV19 and TRBJ2-3; 12 bases match TRBD1. The germline gives CDR1 LNHDA, CDR2 SQIVND (reference sequence). Losses at the gene ends were 2 bases for V and 6 bases for J; bases not matched to a gene: 6. CDR3 size: 16 residues.

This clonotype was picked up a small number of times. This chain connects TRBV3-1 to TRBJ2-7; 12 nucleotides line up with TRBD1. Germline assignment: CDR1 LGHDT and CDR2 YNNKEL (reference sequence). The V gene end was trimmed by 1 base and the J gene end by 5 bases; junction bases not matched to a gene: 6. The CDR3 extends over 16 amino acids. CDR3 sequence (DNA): TGTGCCAGCAGCCAAGTTCCGGGACAGGGGGCCCACGAGCAGTACTTC. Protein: CASSQVPGQGAHEQYF.

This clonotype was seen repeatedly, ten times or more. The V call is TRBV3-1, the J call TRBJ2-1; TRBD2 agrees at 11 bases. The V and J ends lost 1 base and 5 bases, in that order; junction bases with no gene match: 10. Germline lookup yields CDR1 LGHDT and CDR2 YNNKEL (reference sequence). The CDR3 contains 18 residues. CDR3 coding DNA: TGTGCCAGCAGCCAAGTAGGTAGCGGGGGGGCCTGGGACAATGAGCAGTTCTTC. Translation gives CASSQVGSGGAWDNEQFF.

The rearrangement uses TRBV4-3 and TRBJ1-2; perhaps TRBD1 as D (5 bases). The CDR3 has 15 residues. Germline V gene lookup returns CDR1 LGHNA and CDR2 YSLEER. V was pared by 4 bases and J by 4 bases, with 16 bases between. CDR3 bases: TGCGCCAGCAGCCCGAGGGACGGCCAACTCTATGGCTACACCTTC. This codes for CASSPRDGQLYGYTF.